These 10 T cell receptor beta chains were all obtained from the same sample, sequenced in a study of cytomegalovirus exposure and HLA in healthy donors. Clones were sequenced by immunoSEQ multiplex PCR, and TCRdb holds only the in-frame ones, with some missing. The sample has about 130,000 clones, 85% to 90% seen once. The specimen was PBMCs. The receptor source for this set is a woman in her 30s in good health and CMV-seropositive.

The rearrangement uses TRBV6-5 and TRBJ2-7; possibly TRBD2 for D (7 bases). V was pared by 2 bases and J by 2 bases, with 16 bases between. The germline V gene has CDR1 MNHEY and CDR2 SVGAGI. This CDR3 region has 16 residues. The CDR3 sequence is CASSYGGGGTPYEQYF. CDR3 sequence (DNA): TGTGCCAGCAGTTACGGTGGCGGGGGCACCCCCTACGAGCAGTACTTC.

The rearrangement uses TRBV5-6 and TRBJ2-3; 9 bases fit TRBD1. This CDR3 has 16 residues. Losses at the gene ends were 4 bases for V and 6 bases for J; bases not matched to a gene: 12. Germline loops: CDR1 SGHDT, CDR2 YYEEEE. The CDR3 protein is CASSRTGTGPRDTQYF. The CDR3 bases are TGTGCCAGCAGCCGCACCGGGACAGGGCCTAGGGATACGCAGTATTTT.

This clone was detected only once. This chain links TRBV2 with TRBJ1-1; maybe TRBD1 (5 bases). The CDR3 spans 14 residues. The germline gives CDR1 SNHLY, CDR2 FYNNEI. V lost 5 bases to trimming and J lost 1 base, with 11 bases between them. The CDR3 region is CASSPRASNTEAFF. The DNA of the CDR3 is TGTGCCAGCAGTCCCAGGGCTTCGAACACTGAAGCTTTCTTT.

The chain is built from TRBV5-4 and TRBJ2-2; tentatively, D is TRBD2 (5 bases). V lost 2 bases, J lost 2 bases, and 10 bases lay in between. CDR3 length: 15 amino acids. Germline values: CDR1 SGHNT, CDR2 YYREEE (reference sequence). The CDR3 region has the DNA TGTGCCAGCAGCTTCGGACTGGGAAACACCGGGGAGCTGTTTTTT. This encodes CASSFGLGNTGELFF.

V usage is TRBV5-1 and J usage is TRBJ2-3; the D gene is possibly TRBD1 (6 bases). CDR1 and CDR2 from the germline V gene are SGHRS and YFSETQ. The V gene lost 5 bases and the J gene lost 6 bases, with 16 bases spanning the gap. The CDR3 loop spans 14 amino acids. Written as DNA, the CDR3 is TGCGCCAGCAGTCTCTCTACAGGGTCGGATACGCAGTATTTT. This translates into CASSLSTGSDTQYF.

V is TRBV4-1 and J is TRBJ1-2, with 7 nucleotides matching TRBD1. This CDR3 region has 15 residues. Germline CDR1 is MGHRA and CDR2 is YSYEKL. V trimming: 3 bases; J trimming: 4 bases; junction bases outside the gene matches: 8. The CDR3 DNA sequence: TGCGCCAGCAGCCAGCGAGGACAGGACGCCTATGGCTACACCTTC. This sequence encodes CASSQRGQDAYGYTF.

CDR3 protein: CASSNRVEQYF. In DNA form, the CDR3 reads TGTGCCAGCAGCAACAGGGTCGAGCAGTACTTC. V and J are TRBV7-2 and TRBJ2-7, with D perhaps matching TRBD1 (6 bases). The germline gives CDR1 SGHTA, CDR2 FQGNSA. V was pared by 5 bases and J by 6 bases, with 8 bases between. The CDR3 extends over 11 amino acids.

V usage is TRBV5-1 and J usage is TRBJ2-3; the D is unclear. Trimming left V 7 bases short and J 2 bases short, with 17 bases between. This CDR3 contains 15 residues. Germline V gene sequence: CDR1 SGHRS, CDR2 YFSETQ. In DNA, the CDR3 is TGCGCCAGCGTGAGATCTGGGCAGGCCACAGATACGCAGTATTTT. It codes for CASVRSGQATDTQYF.

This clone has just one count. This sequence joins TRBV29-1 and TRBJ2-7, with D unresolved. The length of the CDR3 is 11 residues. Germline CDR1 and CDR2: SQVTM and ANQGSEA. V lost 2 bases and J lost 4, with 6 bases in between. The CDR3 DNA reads TGCAGCGTTGAAACGGAGTACGAGCAGTACTTC. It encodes CSVETEYEQYF.

CDR3 DNA: TGTGCCAGCTCACCTACGACGGGACACGACTATGGCTACACCTTC. Its translation is CASSPTTGHDYGYTF. This sequence joins TRBV18 and TRBJ1-2; the D gene is possibly TRBD1 (6 bases). V was pared by 3 bases and J by 3 bases, with 14 bases between. The CDR3 runs to 15 residues. Per germline, CDR1 KGHSH and CDR2 LQKENI.